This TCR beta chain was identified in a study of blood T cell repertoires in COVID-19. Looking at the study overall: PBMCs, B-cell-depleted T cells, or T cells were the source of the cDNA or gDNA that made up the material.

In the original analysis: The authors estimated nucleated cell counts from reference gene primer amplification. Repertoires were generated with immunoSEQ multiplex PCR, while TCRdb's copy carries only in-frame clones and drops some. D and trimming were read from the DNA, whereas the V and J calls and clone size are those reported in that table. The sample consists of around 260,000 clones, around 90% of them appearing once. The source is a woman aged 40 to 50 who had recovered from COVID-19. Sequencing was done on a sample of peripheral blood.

The CDR3 DNA follows: TGTGCCAGCAGTTACGTAGCGAACACTGAAGCTTTCTTT. Protein sequence: CASSYVANTEAFF. V is TRBV6-2 or TRBV6-3 and J is TRBJ1-1; D gene uncertain. The V end was cut by 2 bases, the J end by 1 base, with 5 bases between. CDR1 and CDR2 (germline): MNHEY, SVGEGT. There are 13 residues in the CDR3.